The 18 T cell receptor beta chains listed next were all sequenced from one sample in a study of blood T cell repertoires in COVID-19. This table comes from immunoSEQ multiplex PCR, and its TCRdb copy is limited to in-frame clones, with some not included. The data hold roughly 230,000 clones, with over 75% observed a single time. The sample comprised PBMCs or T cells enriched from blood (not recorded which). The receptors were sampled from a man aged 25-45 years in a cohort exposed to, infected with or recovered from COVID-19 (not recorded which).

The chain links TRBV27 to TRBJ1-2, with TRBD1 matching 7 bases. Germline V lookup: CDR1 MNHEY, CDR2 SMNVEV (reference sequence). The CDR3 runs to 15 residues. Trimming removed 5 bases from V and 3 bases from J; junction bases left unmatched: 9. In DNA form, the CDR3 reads TGTGCCAGCAGTCTCACAGGGGATCCTTACTATGGCTACACCTTC. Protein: CASSLTGDPYYGYTF.

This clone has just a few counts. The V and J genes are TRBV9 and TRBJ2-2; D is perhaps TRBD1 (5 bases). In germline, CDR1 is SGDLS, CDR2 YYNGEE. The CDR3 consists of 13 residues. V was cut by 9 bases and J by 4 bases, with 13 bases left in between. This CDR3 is CATMDTATGELFF. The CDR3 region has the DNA TGTGCCACCATGGACACGGCCACCGGGGAGCTGTTTTTT. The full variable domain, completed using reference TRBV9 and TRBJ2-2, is DSGVTQTPKHLITATGQRVTLRCSPRSGDLSVYWYQQSLDQGLQFLIQYYNGEERAKGNILERFSAQQFPDLHSELNLSSLELGDSALYFCATMDTATGELFFGEGSRLTVL.

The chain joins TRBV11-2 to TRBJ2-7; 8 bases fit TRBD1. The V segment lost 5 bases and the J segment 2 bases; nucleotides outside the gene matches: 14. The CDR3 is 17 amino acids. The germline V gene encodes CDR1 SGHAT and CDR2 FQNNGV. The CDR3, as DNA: TGTGCCAGCAGCCCAGGACAGGGAAGATCCCTAACCTACGAGCAGTACTTC. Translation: CASSPGQGRSLTYEQYF.

CDR3 in amino acids: CATSKFGAGNTGELFF. CDR3 bases: TGTGCCACCTCCAAGTTCGGTGCAGGGAACACCGGGGAGCTGTTTTTT. This chain connects TRBV19 to TRBJ2-2; no firm D call. CDR1 is LNHDA and CDR2 is SQIVND in the germline V gene (reference sequence). Trimming took 10 bases from V and 1 from J, leaving 19 bases between them. This CDR3 is 16 amino acids long. Full variable domain (rest looked up from reference TRBV19 and TRBJ2-2): DGGITQSPKYLFRKEGQNVTLSCEQNLNHDAMYWYRQDPGQGLRLIYYSQIVNDFQKGDIAEGYSVSREKKESFPLTVTSAQKNPTAFYLCATSKFGAGNTGELFFGEGSRLTVL.

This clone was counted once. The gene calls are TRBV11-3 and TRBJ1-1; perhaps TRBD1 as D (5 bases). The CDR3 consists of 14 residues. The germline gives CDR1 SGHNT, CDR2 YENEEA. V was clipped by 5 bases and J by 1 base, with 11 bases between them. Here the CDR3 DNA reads TGTGCCAGCAGCCCTGGGGCGACGAACACTGAAGCTTTCTTT. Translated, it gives CASSPGATNTEAFF.

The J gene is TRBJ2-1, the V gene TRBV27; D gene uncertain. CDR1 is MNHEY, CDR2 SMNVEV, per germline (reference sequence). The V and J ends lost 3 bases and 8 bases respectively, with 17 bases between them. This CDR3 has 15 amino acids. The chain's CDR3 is CASSLFSTEVHEQFF. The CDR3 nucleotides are TGTGCCAGCAGTTTGTTCTCTACTGAGGTCCATGAGCAGTTCTTC.

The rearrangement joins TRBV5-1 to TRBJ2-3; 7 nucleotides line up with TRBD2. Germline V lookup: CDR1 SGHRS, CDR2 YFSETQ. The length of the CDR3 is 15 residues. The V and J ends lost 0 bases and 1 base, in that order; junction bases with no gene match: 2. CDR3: CASSLATSGTDTQYF. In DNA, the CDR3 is TGCGCCAGCAGCTTGGCTACTAGCGGCACAGATACGCAGTATTTT.

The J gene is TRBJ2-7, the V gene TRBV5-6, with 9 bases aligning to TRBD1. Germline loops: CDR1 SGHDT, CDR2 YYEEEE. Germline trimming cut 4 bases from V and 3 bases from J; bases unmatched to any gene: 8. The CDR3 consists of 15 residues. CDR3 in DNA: TGTGCCAGCAGCCCACCCGGGACAGGGATCTACGAGCAGTACTTC. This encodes CASSPPGTGIYEQYF.

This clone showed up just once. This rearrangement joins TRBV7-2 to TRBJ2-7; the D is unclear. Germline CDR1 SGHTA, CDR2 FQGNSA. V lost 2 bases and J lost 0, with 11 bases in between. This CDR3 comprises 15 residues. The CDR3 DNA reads TGTGCCAGCAGCTTAACCTACACAGCCTCCTACGAGCAGTACTTC. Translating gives CASSLTYTASYEQYF.

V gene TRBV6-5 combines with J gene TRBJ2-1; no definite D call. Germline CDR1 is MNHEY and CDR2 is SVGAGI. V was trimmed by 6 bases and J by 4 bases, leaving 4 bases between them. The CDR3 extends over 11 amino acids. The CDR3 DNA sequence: TGTGCCAGCAGGGCTTACAATGAGCAGTTCTTC. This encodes CASRAYNEQFF.

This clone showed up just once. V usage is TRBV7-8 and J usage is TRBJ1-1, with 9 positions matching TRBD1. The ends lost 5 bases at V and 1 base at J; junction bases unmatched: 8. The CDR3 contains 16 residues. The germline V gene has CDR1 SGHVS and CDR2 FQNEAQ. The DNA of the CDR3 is TGTGCCAGCAGCCTCCGGGACAGGGAGACGAACACTGAAGCTTTCTTT. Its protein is CASSLRDRETNTEAFF.

CDR3 nucleotides: TGTGCCAGCAGCTTATACAGGGGAGGCGAGCAGTACTTC. This translates into CASSLYRGGEQYF. V and J are TRBV7-9 and TRBJ2-7; tentatively, D is TRBD1 (7 bases). Germline V gene data show CDR1 as SEHNR and CDR2 as FQNEAQ (reference sequence). CDR3 size: 13 residues. V was trimmed by 2 bases and J by 6 bases, leaving 11 bases between them.

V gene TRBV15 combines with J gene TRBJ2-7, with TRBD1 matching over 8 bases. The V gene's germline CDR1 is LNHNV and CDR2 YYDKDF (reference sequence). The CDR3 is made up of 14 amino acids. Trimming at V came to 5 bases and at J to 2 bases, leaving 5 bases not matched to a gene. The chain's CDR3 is CATSPRTGPYEQYF. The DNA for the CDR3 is TGTGCCACCAGCCCACGGACAGGGCCCTACGAGCAGTACTTC.

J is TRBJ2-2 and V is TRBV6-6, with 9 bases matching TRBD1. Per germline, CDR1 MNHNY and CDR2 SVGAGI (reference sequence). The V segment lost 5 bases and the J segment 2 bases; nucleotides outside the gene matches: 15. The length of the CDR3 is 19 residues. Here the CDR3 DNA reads TGTGCCAGCAGTCGATCACCGGGACAGGGAAGAACTAACACCGGGGAGCTGTTTTTT. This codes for CASSRSPGQGRTNTGELFF.

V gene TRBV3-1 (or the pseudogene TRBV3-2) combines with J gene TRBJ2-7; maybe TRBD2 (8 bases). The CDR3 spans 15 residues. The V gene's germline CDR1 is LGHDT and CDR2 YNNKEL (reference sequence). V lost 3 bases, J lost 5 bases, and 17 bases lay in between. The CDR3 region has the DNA TGTGCCAGCAGCCAGACAGGGACGGGGGGGGACGAGCAGTACTTC. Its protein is CASSQTGTGGDEQYF.

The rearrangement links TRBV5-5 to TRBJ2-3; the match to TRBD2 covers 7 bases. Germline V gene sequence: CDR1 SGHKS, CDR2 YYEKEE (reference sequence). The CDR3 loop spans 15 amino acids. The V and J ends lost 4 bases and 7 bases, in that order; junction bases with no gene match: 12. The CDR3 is CASSPSGADVNTQYF. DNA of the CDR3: TGTGCCAGCAGCCCAAGCGGGGCTGACGTGAATACGCAGTATTTT.

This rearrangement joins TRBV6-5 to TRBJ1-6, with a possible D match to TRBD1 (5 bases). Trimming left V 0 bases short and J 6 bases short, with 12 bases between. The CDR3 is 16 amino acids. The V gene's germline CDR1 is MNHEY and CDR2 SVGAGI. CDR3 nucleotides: TGTGCCAGCAGTTACTCTAGGGGTAGGCTTAATTCACCCCTCCACTTT. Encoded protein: CASSYSRGRLNSPLHF.

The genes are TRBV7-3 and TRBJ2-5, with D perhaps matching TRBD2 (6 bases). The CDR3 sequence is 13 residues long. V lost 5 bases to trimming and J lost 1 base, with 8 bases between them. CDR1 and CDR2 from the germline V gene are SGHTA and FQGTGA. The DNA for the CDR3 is TGTGCCAGCAGCCTGGGACTCCAAGAGACCCAGTACTTC. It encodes CASSLGLQETQYF.